The 5 T cell receptor beta chains presented below share a single source sample, sequenced in a study of patients and donors after allogeneic stem cell transplantation. From the RT-PCR reads, TCRdb called clonotypes with MiXCR, one entry per CDR3 protein. The data contain more than 850,000 distinct CDR3 sequences, 18% of them seen just once; the ten biggest clones take up around 6%. The sample taken for sequencing was blood, either unsorted or a sorted T cell fraction (not recorded which). Source of these receptors: a human donor who was either an allogeneic HSCT recipient or a stem cell or donor lymphocyte infusion donor (not recorded which). It is not recorded whose cells these are; they may come from a transplant donor.

This clonotype has more than one count but fewer than ten. V and J are TRBV5-1 and TRBJ2-5; 8 bases align to TRBD1. From germline, CDR1 is SGHRS and CDR2 YFSETQ. This CDR3 spans 16 amino acids. Unmatched junction bases numbered 8, after V lost 4 bases and J lost 0 bases. CDR3 nucleotides: TGCGCCAGCAGCCAGACCGGGACAGGTCACCAAGAGACCCAGTACTTC. Translated: CASSQTGTGHQETQYF.

Ten or more counts support this clonotype. The V gene is TRBV29-1, the J gene TRBJ2-2; 9 nucleotides agree with TRBD2. Germline trimming cut 6 bases from V and 8 bases from J; bases unmatched to any gene: 1. The CDR3 spans 11 residues. The germline V gene has CDR1 SQVTM and CDR2 ANQGSEA. This CDR3 reads CSVLAGGELFF. CDR3 in DNA: TGCAGCGTCCTAGCGGGGGGGGAGCTGTTTTTT.

The gene calls are TRBV7-9 and TRBJ2-7; a possible D gene is TRBD2 (5 bases). The CDR3 is made up of 15 amino acids. Germline loops: CDR1 SEHNR, CDR2 FQNEAQ (reference sequence). The V end lost 2 bases, the J end lost 2 bases, and 13 bases lay between the germline ends. The CDR3 is CASSLQRRTPYEQYF. CDR3 sequence (DNA): TGTGCCAGCAGCTTACAGCGACGGACTCCCTACGAGCAGTACTTC.

The chain uses TRBV5-1 and TRBJ1-6; 7 bases align to TRBD1. In germline, CDR1 is SGHRS, CDR2 YFSETQ. The CDR3 has 16 residues. With V trimmed by 1 base and J by 8 bases, 9 bases remained unmatched. The CDR3 spells CASSLTPTGKDSPLHF. CDR3 DNA: TGCGCCAGCAGCTTGACACCGACAGGGAAGGATTCACCCCTCCACTTT.

The V and J genes are TRBV29-1 and TRBJ2-2; D is perhaps TRBD2 (6 bases). The CDR3 loop spans 14 amino acids. Germline V gene lookup returns CDR1 SQVTM and CDR2 ANQGSEA. The V end lost 3 bases, the J end lost 5 bases, and 13 bases lay between the germline ends. CDR3 amino acids: CSVESGRKTGELFF. Here the CDR3 DNA reads TGCAGCGTTGAGAGTGGGAGGAAAACCGGGGAGCTGTTTTTT.